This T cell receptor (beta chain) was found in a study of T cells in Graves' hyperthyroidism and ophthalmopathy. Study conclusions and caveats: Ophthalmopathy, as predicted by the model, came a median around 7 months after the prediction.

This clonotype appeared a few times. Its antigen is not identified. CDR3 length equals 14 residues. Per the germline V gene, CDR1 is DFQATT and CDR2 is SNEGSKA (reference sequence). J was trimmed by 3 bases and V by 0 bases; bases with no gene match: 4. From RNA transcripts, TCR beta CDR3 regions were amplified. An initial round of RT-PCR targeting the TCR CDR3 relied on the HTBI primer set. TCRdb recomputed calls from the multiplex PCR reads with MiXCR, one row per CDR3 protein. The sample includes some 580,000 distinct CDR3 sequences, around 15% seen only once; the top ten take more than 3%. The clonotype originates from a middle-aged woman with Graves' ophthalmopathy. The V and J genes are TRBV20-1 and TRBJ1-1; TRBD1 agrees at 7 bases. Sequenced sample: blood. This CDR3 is CSARDRTGYTEAFF. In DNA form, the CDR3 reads TGCAGTGCTAGAGATCGGACAGGCTACACTGAAGCTTTCTTT.